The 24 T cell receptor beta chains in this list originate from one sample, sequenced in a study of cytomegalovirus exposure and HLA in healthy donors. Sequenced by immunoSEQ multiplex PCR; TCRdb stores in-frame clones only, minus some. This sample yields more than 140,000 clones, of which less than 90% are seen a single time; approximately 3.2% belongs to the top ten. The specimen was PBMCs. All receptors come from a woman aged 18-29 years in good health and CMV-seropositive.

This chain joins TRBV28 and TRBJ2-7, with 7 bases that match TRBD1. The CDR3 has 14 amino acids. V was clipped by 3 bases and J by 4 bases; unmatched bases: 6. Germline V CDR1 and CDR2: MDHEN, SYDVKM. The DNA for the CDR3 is TGTGCCAGCAGTTTTTGGGACAGACTATACGAGCAGTACTTC. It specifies CASSFWDRLYEQYF.

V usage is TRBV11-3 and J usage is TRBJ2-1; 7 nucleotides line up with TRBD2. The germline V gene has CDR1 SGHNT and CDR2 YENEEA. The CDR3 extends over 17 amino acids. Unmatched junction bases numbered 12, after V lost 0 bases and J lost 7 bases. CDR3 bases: TGTGCCAGCAGCTTAGATCGCGGGGGAGGGCCGGGTAATGAGCAGTTCTTC. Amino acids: CASSLDRGGGPGNEQFF. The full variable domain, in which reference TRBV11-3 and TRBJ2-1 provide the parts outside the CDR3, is EAGVVQSPRYKIIEKKQPVAFWCNPISGHNTLYWYLQNLGQGPELLIRYENEEAVDDSQLPKDRFSAERLKGVDSTLKIQPAELGDSAVYLCASSLDRGGGPGNEQFFGPGTRLTVL.

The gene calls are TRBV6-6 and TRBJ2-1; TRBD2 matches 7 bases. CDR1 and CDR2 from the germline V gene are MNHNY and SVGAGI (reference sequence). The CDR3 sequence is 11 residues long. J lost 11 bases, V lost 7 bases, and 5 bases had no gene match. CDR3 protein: CASIQSGKQFF. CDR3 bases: TGTGCCAGCATTCAAAGCGGGAAGCAGTTCTTC.

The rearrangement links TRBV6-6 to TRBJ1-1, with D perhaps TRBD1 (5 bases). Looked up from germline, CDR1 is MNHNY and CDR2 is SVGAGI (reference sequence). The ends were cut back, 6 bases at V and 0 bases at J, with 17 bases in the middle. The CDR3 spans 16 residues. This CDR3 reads CASRTSYRMMNTEAFF. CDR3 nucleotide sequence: TGTGCCAGCAGGACCTCCTACAGGATGATGAACACTGAAGCTTTCTTT.

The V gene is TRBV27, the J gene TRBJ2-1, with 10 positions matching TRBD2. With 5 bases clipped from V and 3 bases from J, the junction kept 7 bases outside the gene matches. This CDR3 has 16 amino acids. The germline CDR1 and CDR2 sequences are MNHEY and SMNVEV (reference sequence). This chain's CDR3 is CASSLLAGGGYNEQFF. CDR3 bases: TGTGCCAGCAGTCTGTTAGCGGGAGGAGGCTACAATGAGCAGTTCTTC.

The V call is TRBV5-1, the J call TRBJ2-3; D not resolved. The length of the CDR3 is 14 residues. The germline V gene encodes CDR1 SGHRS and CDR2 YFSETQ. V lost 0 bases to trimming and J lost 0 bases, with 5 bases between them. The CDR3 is CASSLAMSTDTQYF. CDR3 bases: TGCGCCAGCAGCTTGGCCATGAGCACAGATACGCAGTATTTT. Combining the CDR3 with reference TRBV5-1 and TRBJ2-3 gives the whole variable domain KAGVTQTPRYLIKTRGQQVTLSCSPISGHRSVSWYQQTPGQGLQFLFEYFSETQRNKGNFPGRFSGRQFSNSRSEMNVSTLELGDSALYLCASSLAMSTDTQYFGPGTRLTVL.

The CDR3 coding sequence is TGTGCCAGCACGGTTGGTCCCTACAATGAGCAGTTCTTC. It is translated as CASTVGPYNEQFF. The chain carries TRBV6-6 and TRBJ2-1; D gene uncertain. Deletions cut 7 bases from V and 2 bases from J, with 9 bases between. The CDR3 totals 13 residues. Looked up from germline, CDR1 is MNHNY and CDR2 is SVGAGI (reference sequence).

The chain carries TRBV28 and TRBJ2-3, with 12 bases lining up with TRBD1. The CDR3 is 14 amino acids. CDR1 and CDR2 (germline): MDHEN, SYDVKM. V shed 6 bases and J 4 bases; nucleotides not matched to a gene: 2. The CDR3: CASRRDRGPDTQYF. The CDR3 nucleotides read TGTGCCAGCAGACGGGACAGGGGGCCAGATACGCAGTATTTT. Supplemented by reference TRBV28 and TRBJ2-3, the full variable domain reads DVKVTQSSRYLVKRTGEKVFLECVQDMDHENMFWYRQDPGLGLRLIYFSYDVKMKEKGDIPEGYSVSREKKERFSLILESASTNQTSMYLCASRRDRGPDTQYFGPGTRLTVL.

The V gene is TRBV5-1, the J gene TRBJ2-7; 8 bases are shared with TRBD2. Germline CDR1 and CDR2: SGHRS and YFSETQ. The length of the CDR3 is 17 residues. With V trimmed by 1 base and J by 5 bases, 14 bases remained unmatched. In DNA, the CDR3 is TGCGCCAGCAGCTTGATTGGTCGCGCGGGAGGAGGCCACGAGCAGTACTTC. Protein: CASSLIGRAGGGHEQYF.

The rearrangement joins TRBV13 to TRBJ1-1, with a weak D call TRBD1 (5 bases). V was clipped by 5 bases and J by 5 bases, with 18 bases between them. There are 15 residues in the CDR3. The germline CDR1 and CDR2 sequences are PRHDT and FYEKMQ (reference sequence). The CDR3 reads CASSPRVGGGTEAFF. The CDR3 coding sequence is TGTGCCAGCAGCCCCAGGGTTGGGGGGGGGACTGAAGCTTTCTTT.

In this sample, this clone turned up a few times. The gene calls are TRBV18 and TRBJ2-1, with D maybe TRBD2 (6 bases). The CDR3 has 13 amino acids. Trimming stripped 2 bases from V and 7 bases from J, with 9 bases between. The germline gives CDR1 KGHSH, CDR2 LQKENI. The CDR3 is CASSPYGGNEQFF. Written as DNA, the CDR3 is TGTGCCAGCTCACCATACGGGGGTAATGAGCAGTTCTTC.

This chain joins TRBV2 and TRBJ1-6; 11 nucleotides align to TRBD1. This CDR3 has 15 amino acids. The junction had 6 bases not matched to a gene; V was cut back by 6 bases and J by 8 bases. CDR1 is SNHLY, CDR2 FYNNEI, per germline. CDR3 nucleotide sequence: TGTGCCAGCAGGATTATGGGACAGGGGGATTCACCCCTCCACTTT. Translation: CASRIMGQGDSPLHF.

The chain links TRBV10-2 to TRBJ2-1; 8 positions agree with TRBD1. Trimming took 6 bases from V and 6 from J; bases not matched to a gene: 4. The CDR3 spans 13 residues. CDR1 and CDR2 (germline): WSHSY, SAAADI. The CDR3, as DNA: TGCGCCAGCAGATCAACAGGGGGCAATGAGCAGTTCTTC. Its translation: CASRSTGGNEQFF.

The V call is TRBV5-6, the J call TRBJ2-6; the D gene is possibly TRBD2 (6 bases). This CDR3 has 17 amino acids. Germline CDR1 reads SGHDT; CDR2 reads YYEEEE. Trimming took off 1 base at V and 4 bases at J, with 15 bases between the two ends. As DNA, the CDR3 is TGTGCCAGCAGCTTGTACGGGAGAGGAACGGGGGCCAACGTCCTGACTTTC. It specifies CASSLYGRGTGANVLTF.

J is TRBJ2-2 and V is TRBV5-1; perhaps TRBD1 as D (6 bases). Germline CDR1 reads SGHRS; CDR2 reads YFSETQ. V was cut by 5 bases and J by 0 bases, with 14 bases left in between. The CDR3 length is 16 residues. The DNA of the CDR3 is TGCGCCAGCAGTCCCGGGACATTCTCGAACACCGGGGAGCTGTTTTTT. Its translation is CASSPGTFSNTGELFF.

CDR3 sequence: CASSPGGNYGYTF. In nucleotides, the CDR3 is TGTGCCAGCAGCCCGGGGGGAAACTATGGCTACACCTTC. This chain uses TRBV5-6 with TRBJ1-2, with D possibly being TRBD1 (5 bases). The ends were cut back, 4 bases at V and 2 bases at J, with 9 bases in the middle. This CDR3 region has 13 residues. Germline V gives CDR1 SGHDT, CDR2 YYEEEE.

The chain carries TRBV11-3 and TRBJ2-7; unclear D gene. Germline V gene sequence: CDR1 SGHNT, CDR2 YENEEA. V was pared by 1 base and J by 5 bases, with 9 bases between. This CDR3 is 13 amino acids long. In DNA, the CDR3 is TGTGCCAGCAGCTTAGTAAGCTTAAACGAGCAGTACTTC. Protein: CASSLVSLNEQYF.

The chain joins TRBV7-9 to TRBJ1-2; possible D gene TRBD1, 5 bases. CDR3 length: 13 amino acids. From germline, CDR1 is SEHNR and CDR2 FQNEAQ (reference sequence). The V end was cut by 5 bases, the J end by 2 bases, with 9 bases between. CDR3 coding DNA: TGTGCCAGCAGCCGAGACAGCAACTATGGCTACACCTTC. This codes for CASSRDSNYGYTF.

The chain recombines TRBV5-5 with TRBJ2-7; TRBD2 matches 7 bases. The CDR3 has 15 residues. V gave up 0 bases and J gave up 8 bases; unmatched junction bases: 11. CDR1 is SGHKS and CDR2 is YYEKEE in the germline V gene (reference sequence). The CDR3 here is CASSLGLADLSKQYF. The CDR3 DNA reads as TGTGCCAGCAGCTTGGGACTAGCCGACTTAAGTAAGCAGTACTTC.

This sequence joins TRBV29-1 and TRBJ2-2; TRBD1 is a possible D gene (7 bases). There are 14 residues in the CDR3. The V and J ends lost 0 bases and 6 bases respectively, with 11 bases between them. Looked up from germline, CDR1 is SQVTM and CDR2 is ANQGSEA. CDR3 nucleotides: TGCAGCGTTGAAGATGCCAGGGGGGCCGGGGAGCTGTTTTTT. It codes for CSVEDARGAGELFF.

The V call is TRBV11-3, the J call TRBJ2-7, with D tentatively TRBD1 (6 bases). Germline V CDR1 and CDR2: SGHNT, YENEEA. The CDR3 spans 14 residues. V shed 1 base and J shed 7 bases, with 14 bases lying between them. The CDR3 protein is CASSLVGPTGEQYF. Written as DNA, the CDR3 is TGTGCCAGCAGCTTAGTAGGCCCCACAGGGGAGCAGTACTTC.

In DNA, the CDR3 is TGTGCCAGCAGTTTTAGTTCGCCGGGACTAGCTTTGGGGGAGCAGTACTTC. Translation gives CASSFSSPGLALGEQYF. This sequence joins TRBV28 and TRBJ2-7; 9 bases fit TRBD2. Germline V gives CDR1 MDHEN, CDR2 SYDVKM. The trim removed 3 bases at V and 7 bases at J, leaving 16 bases unmatched. The CDR3 spans 17 residues.

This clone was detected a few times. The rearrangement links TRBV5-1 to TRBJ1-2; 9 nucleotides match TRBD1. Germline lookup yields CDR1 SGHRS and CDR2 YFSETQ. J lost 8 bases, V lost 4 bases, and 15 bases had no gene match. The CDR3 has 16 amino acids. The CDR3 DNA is TGCGCCAGCAGCCCCGGGACAGGGACGGTGCTAGGGGGCTACACCTTC. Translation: CASSPGTGTVLGGYTF.

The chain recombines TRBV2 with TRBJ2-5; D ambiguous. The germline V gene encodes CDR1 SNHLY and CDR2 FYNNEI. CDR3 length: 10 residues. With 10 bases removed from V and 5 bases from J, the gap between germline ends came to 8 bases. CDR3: CATVGETQYF. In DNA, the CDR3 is TGTGCCACAGTCGGGGAGACCCAGTACTTC. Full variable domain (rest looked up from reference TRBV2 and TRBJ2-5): EPEVTQTPSHQVTQMGQEVILRCVPISNHLYFYWYRQILGQKVEFLVSFYNNEISEKSEIFDDQFSVERPDGSNFTLKIRSTKLEDSAMYFCATVGETQYFGPGTRLLVL.